This T cell receptor beta chain was identified during a study of T cells in Graves' hyperthyroidism and ophthalmopathy. This CDR3 is built from 14 residues. The V gene end was trimmed by 5 bases and the J gene end by 4 bases; junction bases not matched to a gene: 4. Looked up from germline, CDR1 is DFQATT and CDR2 is SNEGSKA (reference sequence). In this sample, this clonotype turned up many times. The investigators amplified TCR beta CDR3 regions from RNA transcripts. When the TCR CDR3 underwent first-round RT-PCR, the HTBI primer set was used. TCRdb called the multiplex PCR reads again in MiXCR, with one record for every CDR3 protein. The sample records around 350,000 distinct CDR3 sequences, less than 20% being singletons.

The chain combines TRBV20-1 with TRBJ2-1; 11 bases are shared with TRBD2. Sequencing used blood. The TCR was taken from a woman between 18 and 30 years old with Graves' hyperthyroidism that later progressed to Graves' ophthalmopathy. The CDR3 bases are TGCAGTGCTTTGACTAGCGGGGCTTACAATGAGCAGTTCTTC. It translates to CSALTSGAYNEQFF.